This entry describes one T cell receptor (beta chain). The target antigen is unknown. There are 21 residues in the CDR3. Germline values: CDR1 MNHEY, CDR2 SMNVEV (reference sequence). The trim removed 5 bases at V and 8 bases at J, leaving 26 bases unmatched. The sample belongs to a study of cytomegalovirus exposure and HLA in healthy donors. Notes on the study in general: Available immune exposure information covered CMV serostatus only.

Use of 60 Vbeta and 13 Jbeta primers characterized the PCR. Profiling relied on immunoSEQ multiplex PCR, and the TCRdb table lists in-frame clones only, not all of them. The ten top clones account for approximately 0.58%, within a sample of some 84,000 clones. The sequencing sample was made of PBMCs. The source of this sequence is a man aged 50-59 years in good health and CMV-seronegative. The chain links TRBV27 to TRBJ2-2, with TRBD1 identical over 10 bases. CDR3 in amino acids: CASSLAPRWDRGSISRGELFF. CDR3 sequence (DNA): TGTGCCAGCAGTCTAGCCCCCCGTTGGGACAGGGGCAGTATCAGTCGGGGGGAGCTGTTTTTT.